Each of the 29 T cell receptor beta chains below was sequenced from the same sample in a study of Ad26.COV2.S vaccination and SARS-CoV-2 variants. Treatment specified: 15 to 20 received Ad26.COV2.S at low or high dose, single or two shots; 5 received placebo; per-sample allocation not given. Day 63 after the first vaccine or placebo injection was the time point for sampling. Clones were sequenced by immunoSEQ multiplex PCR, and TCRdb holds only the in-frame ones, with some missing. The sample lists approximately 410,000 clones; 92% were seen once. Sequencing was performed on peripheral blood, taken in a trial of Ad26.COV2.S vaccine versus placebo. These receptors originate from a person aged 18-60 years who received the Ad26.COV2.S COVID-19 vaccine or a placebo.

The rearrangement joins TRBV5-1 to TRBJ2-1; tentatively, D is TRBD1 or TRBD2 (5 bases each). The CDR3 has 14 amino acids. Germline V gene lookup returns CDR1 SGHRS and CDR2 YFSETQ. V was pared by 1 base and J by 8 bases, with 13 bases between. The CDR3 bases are TGCGCCAGCAGCTTGCGTGGACGGGGCCATGAGCAGTTCTTC. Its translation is CASSLRGRGHEQFF. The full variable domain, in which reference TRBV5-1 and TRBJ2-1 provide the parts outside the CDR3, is KAGVTQTPRYLIKTRGQQVTLSCSPISGHRSVSWYQQTPGQGLQFLFEYFSETQRNKGNFPGRFSGRQFSNSRSEMNVSTLELGDSALYLCASSLRGRGHEQFFGPGTRLTVL.

This CDR3 is CASSSLGPNYGYTF. The CDR3 coding sequence is TGTGCCAGCAGTTCCTTGGGCCCTAACTATGGCTACACCTTC. The rearrangement joins TRBV6-2 or TRBV6-3 to TRBJ1-2; no clear D gene. Deletions cut 4 bases from V and 0 bases from J, with 9 bases between. This CDR3 region has 14 residues. Per germline, CDR1 MNHEY and CDR2 SVGEGT.

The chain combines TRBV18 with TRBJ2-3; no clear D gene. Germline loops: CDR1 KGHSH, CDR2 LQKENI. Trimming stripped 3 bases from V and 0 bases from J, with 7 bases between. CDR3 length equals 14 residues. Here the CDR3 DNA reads TGTGCCAGCTCACCTAACCTAAGCACAGATACGCAGTATTTT. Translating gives CASSPNLSTDTQYF. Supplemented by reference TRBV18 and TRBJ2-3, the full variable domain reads NAGVMQNPRHLVRRRGQEARLRCSPMKGHSHVYWYRQLPEEGLKFMVYLQKENIIDESGMPKERFSAEFPKEGPSILRIQQVVRGDSAAYFCASSPNLSTDTQYFGPGTRLTVL.

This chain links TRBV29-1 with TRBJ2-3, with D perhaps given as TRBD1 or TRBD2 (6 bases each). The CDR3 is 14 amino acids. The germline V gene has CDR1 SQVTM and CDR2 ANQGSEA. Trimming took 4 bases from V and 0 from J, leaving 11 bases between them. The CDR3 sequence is CSVVPGASTDTQYF. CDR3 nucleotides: TGCAGCGTTGTTCCGGGGGCTAGCACAGATACGCAGTATTTT.

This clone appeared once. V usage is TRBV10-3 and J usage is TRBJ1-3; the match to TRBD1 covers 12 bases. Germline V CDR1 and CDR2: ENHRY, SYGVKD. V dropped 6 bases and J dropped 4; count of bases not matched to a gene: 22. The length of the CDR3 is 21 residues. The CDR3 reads CAIRPGTGGGISQRRGNTIYF. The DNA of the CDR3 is TGTGCCATCAGGCCGGGGACAGGGGGCGGTATCTCACAACGTCGAGGAAACACCATATATTTT.

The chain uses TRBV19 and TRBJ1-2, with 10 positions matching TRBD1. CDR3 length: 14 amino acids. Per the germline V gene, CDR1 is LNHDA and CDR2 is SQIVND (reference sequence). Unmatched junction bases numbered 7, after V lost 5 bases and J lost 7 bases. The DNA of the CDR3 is TGTGCCAGTAGTTTTACCGGGACAGGGGTTGGCTACACCTTC. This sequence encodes CASSFTGTGVGYTF.

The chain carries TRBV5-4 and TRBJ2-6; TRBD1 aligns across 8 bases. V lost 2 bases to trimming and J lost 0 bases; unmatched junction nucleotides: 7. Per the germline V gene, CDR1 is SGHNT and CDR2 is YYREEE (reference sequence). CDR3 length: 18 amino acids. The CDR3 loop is CASSLQGGLSSGANVLTF. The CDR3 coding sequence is TGTGCCAGCAGCTTACAGGGGGGCCTCAGCTCTGGGGCCAACGTCCTGACTTTC.

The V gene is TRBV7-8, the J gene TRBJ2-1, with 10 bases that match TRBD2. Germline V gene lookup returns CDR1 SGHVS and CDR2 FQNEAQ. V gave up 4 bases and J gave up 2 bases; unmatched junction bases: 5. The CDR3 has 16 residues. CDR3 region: CASSSTSGGAYNEQFF. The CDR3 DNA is TGTGCCAGCAGCTCGACGAGCGGGGGGGCCTACAATGAGCAGTTCTTC. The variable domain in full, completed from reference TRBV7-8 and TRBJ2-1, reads GAGVSQSPRYKVAKRGQDVALRCDPISGHVSLFWYQQALGQGPEFLTYFQNEAQLDKSGLPSDRFFAERPEGSVSTLKIQRTQQEDSAVYLCASSSTSGGAYNEQFFGPGTRLTVL.

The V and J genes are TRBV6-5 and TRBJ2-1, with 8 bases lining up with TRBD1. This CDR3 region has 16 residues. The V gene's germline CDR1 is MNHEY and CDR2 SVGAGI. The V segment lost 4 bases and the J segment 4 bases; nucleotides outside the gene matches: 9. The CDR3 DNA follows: TGTGCCAGCAGTTCTCCCGACAGGGGAAGGTACAATGAGCAGTTCTTC. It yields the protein CASSSPDRGRYNEQFF.

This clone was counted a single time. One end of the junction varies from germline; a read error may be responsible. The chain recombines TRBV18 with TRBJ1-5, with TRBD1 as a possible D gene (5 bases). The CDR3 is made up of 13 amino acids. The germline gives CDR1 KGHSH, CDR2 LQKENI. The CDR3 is CASSADSNQPQHF. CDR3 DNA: TGTGCCAGCTCAGCAGACAGCAACCAGCCCCAGCATTTT.

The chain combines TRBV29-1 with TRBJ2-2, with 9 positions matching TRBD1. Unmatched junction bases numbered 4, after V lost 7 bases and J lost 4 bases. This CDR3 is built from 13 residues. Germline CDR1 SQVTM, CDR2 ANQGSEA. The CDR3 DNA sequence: TGCAGCGGAGGGACAGGGTCCACCGGGGAGCTGTTTTTT. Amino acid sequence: CSGGTGSTGELFF.

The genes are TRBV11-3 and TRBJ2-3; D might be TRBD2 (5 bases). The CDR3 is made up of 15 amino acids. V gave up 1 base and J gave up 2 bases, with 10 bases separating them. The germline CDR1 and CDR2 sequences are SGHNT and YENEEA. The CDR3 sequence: CASSLAGSATDTQYF. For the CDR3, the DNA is TGTGCCAGCAGCTTAGCGGGGTCAGCCACAGATACGCAGTATTTT.

CDR3 coding DNA: TGTGCCAGCAGTTTGCGGGGGGCCCACAATGAGCAGTTCTTC. Its protein is CASSLRGAHNEQFF. This chain connects TRBV27 to TRBJ2-1, with TRBD2 matching over 8 bases. The CDR3 runs to 14 residues. The V and J ends lost 3 bases and 5 bases, in that order; junction bases with no gene match: 3. Germline CDR1 is MNHEY and CDR2 is SMNVEV (reference sequence).

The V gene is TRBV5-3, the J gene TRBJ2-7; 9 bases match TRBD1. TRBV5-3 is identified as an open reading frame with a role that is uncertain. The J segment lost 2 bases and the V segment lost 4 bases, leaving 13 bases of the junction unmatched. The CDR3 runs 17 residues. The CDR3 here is CARSPPPGTGFTYEQYF. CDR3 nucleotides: TGTGCCAGAAGCCCCCCACCTGGGACAGGGTTTACCTACGAGCAGTACTTC.

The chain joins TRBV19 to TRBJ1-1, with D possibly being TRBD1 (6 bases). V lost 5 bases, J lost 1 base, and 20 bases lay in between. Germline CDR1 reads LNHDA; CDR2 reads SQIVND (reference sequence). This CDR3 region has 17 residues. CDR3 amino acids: CASSYSHRAEKNTEAFF. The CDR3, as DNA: TGTGCCAGTAGTTACTCTCACAGGGCTGAGAAGAACACTGAAGCTTTCTTT.

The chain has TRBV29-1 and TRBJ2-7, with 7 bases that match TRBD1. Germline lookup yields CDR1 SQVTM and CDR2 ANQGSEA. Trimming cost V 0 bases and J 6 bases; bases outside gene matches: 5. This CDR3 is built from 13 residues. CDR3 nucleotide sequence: TGCAGCGTTGAAGATGTTAACAGGGGCGAGCAGTACTTC. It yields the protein CSVEDVNRGEQYF.

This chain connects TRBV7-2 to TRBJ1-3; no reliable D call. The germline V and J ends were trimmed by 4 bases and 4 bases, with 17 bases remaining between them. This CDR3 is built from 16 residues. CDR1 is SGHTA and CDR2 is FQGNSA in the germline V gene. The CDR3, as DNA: TGTGCCAGCAGCTCCCAGCCCTCAACAGCCGGAAACACCATATATTTT. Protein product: CASSSQPSTAGNTIYF.

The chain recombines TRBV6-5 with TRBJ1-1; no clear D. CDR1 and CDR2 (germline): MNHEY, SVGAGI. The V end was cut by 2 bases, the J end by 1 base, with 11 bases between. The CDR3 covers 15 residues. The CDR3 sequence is CASSYGRLSNTEAFF. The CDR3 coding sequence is TGTGCCAGCAGTTACGGGCGACTATCGAACACTGAAGCTTTCTTT.

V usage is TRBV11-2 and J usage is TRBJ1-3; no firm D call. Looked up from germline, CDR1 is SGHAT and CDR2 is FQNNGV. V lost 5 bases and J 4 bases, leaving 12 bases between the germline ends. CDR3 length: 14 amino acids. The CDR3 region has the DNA TGTGCCAGCAGCCAAAACCCCGAAGGAAACACCATATATTTT. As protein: CASSQNPEGNTIYF. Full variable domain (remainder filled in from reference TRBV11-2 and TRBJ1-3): EAGVAQSPRYKIIEKRQSVAFWCNPISGHATLYWYQQILGQGPKLLIQFQNNGVVDDSQLPKDRFSAERLKGVDSTLKIQPAKLEDSAVYLCASSQNPEGNTIYFGEGSWLTVV.

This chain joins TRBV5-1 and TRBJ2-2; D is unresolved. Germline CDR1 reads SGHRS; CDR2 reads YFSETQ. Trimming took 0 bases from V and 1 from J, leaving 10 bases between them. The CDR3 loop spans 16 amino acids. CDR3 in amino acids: CASSLVSARNTGELFF. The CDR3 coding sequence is TGCGCCAGCAGCTTGGTGTCAGCACGGAACACCGGGGAGCTGTTTTTT.

In DNA form, the CDR3 reads TGTGCCAGCAGCCCCCGGCTCCACTCCCCAGATACGCAGTATTTT. Its protein is CASSPRLHSPDTQYF. J is TRBJ2-3 and V is TRBV9; D remains ambiguous. This CDR3 contains 15 residues. Germline CDR1 reads SGDLS; CDR2 reads YYNGEE. V was clipped by 4 bases and J by 4 bases, with 16 bases between them. The whole variable domain, remainder taken from reference TRBV9 and TRBJ2-3, is DSGVTQTPKHLITATGQRVTLRCSPRSGDLSVYWYQQSLDQGLQFLIQYYNGEERAKGNILERFSAQQFPDLHSELNLSSLELGDSALYFCASSPRLHSPDTQYFGPGTRLTVL.

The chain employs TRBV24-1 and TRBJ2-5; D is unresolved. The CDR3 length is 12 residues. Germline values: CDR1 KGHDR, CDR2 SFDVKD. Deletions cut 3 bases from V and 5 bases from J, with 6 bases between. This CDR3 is CATSDAGETQYF. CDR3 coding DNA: TGTGCCACCAGTGATGCCGGCGAGACCCAGTACTTC.

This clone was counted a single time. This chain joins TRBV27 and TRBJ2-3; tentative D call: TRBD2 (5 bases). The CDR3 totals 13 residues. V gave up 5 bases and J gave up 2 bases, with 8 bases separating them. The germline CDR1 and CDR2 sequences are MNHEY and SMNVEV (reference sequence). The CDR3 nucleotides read TGTGCCAGCAGTCTTAGCGACACAGATACGCAGTATTTT. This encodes CASSLSDTDTQYF.

CDR3 nucleotides: TGTGCCAGCAGCGAATGGAGGGGGGGGAACACTGAAGCTTTCTTT. Translated: CASSEWRGGNTEAFF. The chain uses TRBV7-6 and TRBJ1-1, with TRBD1 as a possible D gene (6 bases). CDR3 length equals 15 residues. The V end was cut by 5 bases, the J end by 1 base, with 14 bases between. CDR1 is SGHVS, CDR2 FNYEAQ, per germline.

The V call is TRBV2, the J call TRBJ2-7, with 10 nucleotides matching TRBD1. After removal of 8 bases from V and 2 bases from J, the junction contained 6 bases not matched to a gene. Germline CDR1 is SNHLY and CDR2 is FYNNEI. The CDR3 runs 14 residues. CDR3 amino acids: CASCRDRGTYEQYF. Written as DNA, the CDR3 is TGTGCCAGCTGCCGGGACAGGGGAACCTACGAGCAGTACTTC.

CDR3 nucleotides: TGCGCCAGCAGCTGGGAAATGGGTACTGGAAACACCATATATTTT. Amino acid sequence: CASSWEMGTGNTIYF. The J gene is TRBJ1-3, the V gene TRBV5-1; D remains unclear. CDR1 is SGHRS, CDR2 YFSETQ, per germline. The V gene lost 3 bases and the J gene lost 2 bases, with 12 bases spanning the gap. This CDR3 spans 15 amino acids. The full variable domain, completed using reference TRBV5-1 and TRBJ1-3, is KAGVTQTPRYLIKTRGQQVTLSCSPISGHRSVSWYQQTPGQGLQFLFEYFSETQRNKGNFPGRFSGRQFSNSRSEMNVSTLELGDSALYLCASSWEMGTGNTIYFGEGSWLTVV.

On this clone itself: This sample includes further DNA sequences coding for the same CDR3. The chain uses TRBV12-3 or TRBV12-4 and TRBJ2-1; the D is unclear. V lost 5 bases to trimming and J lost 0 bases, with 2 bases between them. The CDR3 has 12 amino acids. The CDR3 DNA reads TGTGCCAGCAGTCTCTCCTACAATGAGCAGTTCTTC. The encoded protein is CASSLSYNEQFF.

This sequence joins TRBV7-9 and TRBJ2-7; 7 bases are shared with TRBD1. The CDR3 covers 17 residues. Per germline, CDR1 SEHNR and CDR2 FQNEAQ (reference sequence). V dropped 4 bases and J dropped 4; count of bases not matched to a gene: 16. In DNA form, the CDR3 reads TGTGCCAGCAGCTACTCGCCCCAACGGGACAGTCTATACGAGCAGTACTTC. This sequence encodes CASSYSPQRDSLYEQYF.

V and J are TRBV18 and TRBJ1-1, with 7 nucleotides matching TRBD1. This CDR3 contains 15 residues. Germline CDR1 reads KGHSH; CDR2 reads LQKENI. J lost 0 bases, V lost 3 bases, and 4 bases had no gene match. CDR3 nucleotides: TGTGCCAGCTCACCTACGGGACAGATGAACACTGAAGCTTTCTTT. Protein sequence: CASSPTGQMNTEAFF. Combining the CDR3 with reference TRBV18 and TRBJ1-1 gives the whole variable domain NAGVMQNPRHLVRRRGQEARLRCSPMKGHSHVYWYRQLPEEGLKFMVYLQKENIIDESGMPKERFSAEFPKEGPSILRIQQVVRGDSAAYFCASSPTGQMNTEAFFGQGTRLTVV.